This T cell receptor (beta chain) was captured in a study of blood T cell repertoires in COVID-19. Study-level background: Donors in the United States, Italy and Spain gave samples during acute or convalescent COVID-19. PBMCs, B-cell-depleted T cells, or T cells were the source of the cDNA or gDNA that made up the material.

Germline V gives CDR1 SGHRS, CDR2 YFSETQ. The CDR3 has 14 residues. V lost 0 bases and J lost 5, with 8 bases in between. As handled by the study authors: Researchers report that nucleated cell counts were estimated from reference gene primer amplification. Some clones are missing from TCRdb's copy, which holds only in-frame ones; the method was immunoSEQ multiplex PCR. V and J calls plus clone size are reproduced from that table; the DNA served to infer D and trimming. The sample has around 55,000 clones, approximately 90% seen once. Seattle patients were enrolled while actively infected and followed longitudinally.

The TCR was taken from a man between 40 and 49 years old with COVID-19, enrolled during active disease. The chain employs TRBV5-1 and TRBJ1-4, with D tentatively TRBD1 (6 bases). The sequencing sample was made of peripheral blood. CDR3 sequence (DNA): TGCGCCAGCAGCTTGGAAGGGGGAAATGAAAAACTGTTTTTT. Translating it yields CASSLEGGNEKLFF.